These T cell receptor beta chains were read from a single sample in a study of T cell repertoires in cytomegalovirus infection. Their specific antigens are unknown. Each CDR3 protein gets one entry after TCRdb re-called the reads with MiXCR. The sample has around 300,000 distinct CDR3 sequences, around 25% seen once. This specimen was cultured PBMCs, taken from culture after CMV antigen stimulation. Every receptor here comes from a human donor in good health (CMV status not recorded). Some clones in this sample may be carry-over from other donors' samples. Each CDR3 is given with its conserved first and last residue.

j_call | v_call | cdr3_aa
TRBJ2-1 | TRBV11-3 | CASSHGTSGSGEQFF
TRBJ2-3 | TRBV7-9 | CASSLDNFLSTDTQYF
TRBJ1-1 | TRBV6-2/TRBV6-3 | CASSFWQSTEAFF
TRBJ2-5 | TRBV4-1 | CASSQASGRAKETQYF
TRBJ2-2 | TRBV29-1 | CSASGLTNTGELFF
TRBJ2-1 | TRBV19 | CASSIPTGTGGYNEQFF
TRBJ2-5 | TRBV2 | CASSDRVQETQYF
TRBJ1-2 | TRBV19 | CASSDYKAYGYTF
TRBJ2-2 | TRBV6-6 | CASSYLAVTGELFF
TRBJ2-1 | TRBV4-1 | CASSLTGASGSGGNEQFF
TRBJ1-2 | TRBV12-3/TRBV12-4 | CASSFMGGYGYTF
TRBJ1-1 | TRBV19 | CATPFMNTEAFF
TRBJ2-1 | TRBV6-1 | CASRSRDRYIDNEQFF
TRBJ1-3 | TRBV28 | CASSPSGVLDSRSGNTIYF
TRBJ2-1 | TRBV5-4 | CASSLDRHNEQFF
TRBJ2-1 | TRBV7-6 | CASSLGTSGSPPYNEQFF
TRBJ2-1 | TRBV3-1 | CASSQERTSGRGNEQFF
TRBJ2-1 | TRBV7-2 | CASSLAVLSYNEQFF
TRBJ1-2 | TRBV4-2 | CASSQQDASYGYTF
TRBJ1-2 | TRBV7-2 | CASSLGLGGDSGYTF
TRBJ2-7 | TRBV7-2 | CASSFPGGGLGNSYEQYF
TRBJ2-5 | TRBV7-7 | CASSRKPGQETQYF
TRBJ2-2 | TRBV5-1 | CASSLGQGRPGELFF
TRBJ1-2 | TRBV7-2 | CASSLTGVLYTF
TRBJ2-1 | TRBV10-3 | CAISPGTSGRIEQFF
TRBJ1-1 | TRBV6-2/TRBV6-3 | CASRHWQGYTEAFF
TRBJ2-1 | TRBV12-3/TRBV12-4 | CASSLGPGLAGNTHEQFF
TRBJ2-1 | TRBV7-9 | CASIGGSSPYNEQFF
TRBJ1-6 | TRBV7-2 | CASSSTRGFGNSPLHF
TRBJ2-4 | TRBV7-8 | CASRPGTSGTLAKNIQYF
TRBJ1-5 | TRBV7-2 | CASSQADRVNQPQHF
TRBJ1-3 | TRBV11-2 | CASSDPASSSGNTIYF
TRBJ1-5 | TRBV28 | CASSPLIEYTGNQPQHF
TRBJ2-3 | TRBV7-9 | CASTPGVYTDTQYF
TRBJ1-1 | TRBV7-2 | CASSFLGSRAEAFF
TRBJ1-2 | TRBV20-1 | CSAVWDRVDGYTF
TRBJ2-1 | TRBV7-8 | CASSRPQNNEQFF
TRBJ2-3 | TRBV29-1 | CSVVGGTDTQYF
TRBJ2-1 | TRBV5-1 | CASRGTNEQFF
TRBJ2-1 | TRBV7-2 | CASSLRGDNEQFF
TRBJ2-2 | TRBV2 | CASATRGGGGGELFF
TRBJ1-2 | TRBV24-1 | CATSDHRTGDYGYTF
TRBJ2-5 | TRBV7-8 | CASRPTWGSETQYF
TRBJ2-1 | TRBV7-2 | CASSEASGHSDEQFF
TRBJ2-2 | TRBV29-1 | CSVVQTNTGELFF
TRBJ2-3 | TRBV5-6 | CASSRPSGSTDTQYF
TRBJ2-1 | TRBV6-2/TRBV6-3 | CASGDGDYNEQFF
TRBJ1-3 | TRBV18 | CASSRTAGTGRAGNTIYF
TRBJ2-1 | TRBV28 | CASSLSSGRANEQFF
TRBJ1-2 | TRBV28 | CASLGTGYGYTF
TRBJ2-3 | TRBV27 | CAAGVTDTQYF
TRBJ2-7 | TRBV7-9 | CASSLTPGLGRGEQYF
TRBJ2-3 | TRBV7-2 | CASSLGLLTDTQYF
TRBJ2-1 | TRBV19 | CASTREGPYNEQFF
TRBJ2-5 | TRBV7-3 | CASSRGGSETQYF
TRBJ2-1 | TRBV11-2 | CASSPAAGTSISEQFF
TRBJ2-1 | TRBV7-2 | CASSLGQPGGGGEQFF
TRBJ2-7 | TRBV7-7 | CASSLRAGQAYEQYF
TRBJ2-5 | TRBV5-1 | CASSPTEQETQYF